Listed here is a single T cell receptor beta chain. Its cognate antigen is unknown. V lost 6 bases, J lost 5 bases, and 19 bases lay in between. Germline V lookup: CDR1 SEHNR, CDR2 FQNEAQ (reference sequence). The CDR3 totals 15 residues. Positively selected for CCR7, the CD45RO-negative cells used as naive CD8 cells excluded terminally differentiated effector memory CD45RA+ cells. HIV-negative, healthy adults without recent acute infections or vaccinations were the donors. The data belong to a study of shared clonotypes between healthy human individuals. About the research overall: CD8 memory received one plate per donor, CD8 naive two, CD4 memory three and CD4 naive three. Overall study results and limits: The study found lower generation probabilities in non-shared clonotypes than in those shared by all four donors.

Across several immunoSEQ plates, the genomic DNA of each subset was split evenly. Data came from immunoSEQ multiplex PCR; TCRdb stores just in-frame clones and leaves some out. In the table there are about 2 million clones, roughly 94% of which are singletons. This sequence joins TRBV7-9 and TRBJ2-5, with unresolved D. Sequencing used naive CD8+ T cells sorted from blood. This TCR was recovered from a man aged 18 to 29 in good health. This CDR3 reads CASRPRTLAEETQYF. The DNA for the CDR3 is TGTGCCAGCAGACCACGGACCCTCGCGGAGGAGACCCAGTACTTC.